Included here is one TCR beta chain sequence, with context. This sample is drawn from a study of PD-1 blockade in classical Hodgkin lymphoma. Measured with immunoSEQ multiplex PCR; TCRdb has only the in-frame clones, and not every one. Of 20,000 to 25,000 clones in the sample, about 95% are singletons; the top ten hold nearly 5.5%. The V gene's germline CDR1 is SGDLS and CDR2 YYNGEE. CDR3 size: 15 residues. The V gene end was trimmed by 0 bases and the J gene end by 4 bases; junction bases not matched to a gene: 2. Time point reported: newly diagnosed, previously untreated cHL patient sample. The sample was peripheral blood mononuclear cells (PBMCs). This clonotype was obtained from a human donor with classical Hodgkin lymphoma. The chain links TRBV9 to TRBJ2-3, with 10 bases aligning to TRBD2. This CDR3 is CASSVAGTSADTQYF. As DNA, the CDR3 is TGTGCCAGCAGCGTAGCTGGGACTAGCGCAGATACGCAGTATTTT. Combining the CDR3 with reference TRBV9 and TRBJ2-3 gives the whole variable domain DSGVTQTPKHLITATGQRVTLRCSPRSGDLSVYWYQQSLDQGLQFLIQYYNGEERAKGNILERFSAQQFPDLHSELNLSSLELGDSALYFCASSVAGTSADTQYFGPGTRLTVL.